This TCR beta chain was captured in a study of shared clonotypes between healthy human individuals. For the study at large: The plates for each donor numbered three CD4 naive, three CD4 memory, two CD8 naive and one CD8 memory. Study-wide results and limits: Sequencing depth was a factor that was expected to affect clonotype sharing among donors. Sequencing of the sorted subsets was shown by rarefaction to be incomplete despite large depth.

Notes on this clone: Its specificity is not known.

The repertoire was sequenced with immunoSEQ multiplex PCR; TCRdb's copy has only in-frame clones and lacks some. The table lists about 2.3 million clones, about 92% of them singletons, with about 0.37% in the top ten. The receptor comes from a young man in good health. Some clones in this sample may be carry-over from other donors' samples. The source material was naive CD4+ T cells from PBMCs. Subset: CD45RA+ positively selected.

In DNA form, the CDR3 reads TGTGCCAGCAGCCAAGTCGCCGGGACTCCGGGCGAGCAGTACTTC. Residues: CASSQVAGTPGEQYF. The chain couples TRBV4-2 to TRBJ2-7; a weak D match, TRBD2 (6 bases). The V end lost 1 base, the J end lost 6 bases, and 16 bases lay between the germline ends. The germline CDR1 and CDR2 sequences are LGHNA and YNFKEQ. The CDR3 spans 15 residues.